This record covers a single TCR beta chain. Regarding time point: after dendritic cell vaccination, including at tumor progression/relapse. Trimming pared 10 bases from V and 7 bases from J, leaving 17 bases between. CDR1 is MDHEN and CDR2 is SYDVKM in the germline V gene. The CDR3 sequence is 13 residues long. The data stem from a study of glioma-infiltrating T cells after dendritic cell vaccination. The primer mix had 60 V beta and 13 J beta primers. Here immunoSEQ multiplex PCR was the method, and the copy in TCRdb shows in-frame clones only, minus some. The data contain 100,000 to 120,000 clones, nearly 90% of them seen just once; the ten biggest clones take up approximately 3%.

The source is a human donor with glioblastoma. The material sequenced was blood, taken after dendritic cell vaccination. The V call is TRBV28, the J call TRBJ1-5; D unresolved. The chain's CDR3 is CATEEGRGQPQHF. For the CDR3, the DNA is TGTGCCACCGAGGAAGGGCGCGGGCAGCCCCAGCATTTT.